These 29 T cell receptor beta chains share one sample of origin, sequenced in a study of graft-versus-host responses after intestinal transplantation. The data were produced by immunoSEQ multiplex PCR, yet TCRdb's version contains in-frame clones alone and is incomplete. The data hold approximately 60,000 clones, with around nine tenths observed a single time. The input for sequencing was PBMCs, taken 26 days after transplant. The receptors here all came from a human patient who received an intestinal transplant, so some T cells may come from the graft donor.

V gene TRBV23-1 combines with J gene TRBJ1-3; D is perhaps TRBD1 (5 bases). TRBV23-1 is an ORF, and what it does is uncertain. The CDR3 spans 15 residues. The V and J ends lost 1 base and 0 bases respectively, with 7 bases between them. The DNA of the CDR3 is TGCGCCAGCAGTCAATACAGGTTCTCTGGAAACACCATATATTTT. Amino acids: CASSQYRFSGNTIYF.

The chain has TRBV30 and TRBJ1-5; D gene uncertain. Looked up from germline, CDR1 is GTSNPN and CDR2 is SVGIG (reference sequence). This CDR3 is built from 12 residues. Trimming shortened V by 0 bases and J by 9 bases, and 9 bases separated the two germline ends. CDR3 amino acids: CAWSVPEGPQHF. The CDR3 DNA follows: TGTGCCTGGAGTGTACCAGAGGGGCCCCAGCATTTT.

As regards this clone: Its ends do not fully match the called genes, so a read error is possible. The chain links TRBV7-6 to TRBJ2-2, with 10 bases identical to TRBD2. The germline V gene has CDR1 SGHVS and CDR2 FNYEAQ. The CDR3 runs to 16 residues. The CDR3 DNA reads TGTGCCAGCAGCCCCCGGACTAGCGGAAGCACCTGGGAGCTGTTTTTT. Its protein product is CASSPRTSGSTWELFF.

The rearrangement links TRBV4-3 to TRBJ1-2, with 10 bases identical to TRBD1. Germline CDR1 LGHNA, CDR2 YSLEER. The J segment lost 8 bases and the V segment lost 3 bases, leaving 6 bases of the junction unmatched. The CDR3 is made up of 14 amino acids. CDR3 DNA: TGCGCCAGCAGCCATAGCGACAGGGGGCGCGGCTACACCTTC. This sequence encodes CASSHSDRGRGYTF.

This chain joins TRBV7-8 and TRBJ1-6; TRBD1 matches 9 bases. Per the germline V gene, CDR1 is SGHVS and CDR2 is FQNEAQ. The CDR3 is 15 amino acids. The trim removed 2 bases at V and 9 bases at J, leaving 5 bases unmatched. CDR3 nucleotides: TGTGCCAGCAGCTTAAATTCGGACAGGGGTTCACCCCTCCACTTT. Translating it yields CASSLNSDRGSPLHF.

The J gene is TRBJ2-1, the V gene TRBV5-6; 11 bases map to TRBD2. Trimming removed 4 bases from V and 4 bases from J; junction bases left unmatched: 7. CDR1 and CDR2 from the germline V gene are SGHDT and YYEEEE. The CDR3 runs to 16 residues. The CDR3 here is CASSEASGGPYNEQFF. CDR3 coding DNA: TGTGCCAGCAGCGAGGCTAGCGGGGGGCCTTACAATGAGCAGTTCTTC.

The chain links TRBV29-1 to TRBJ2-3, with 11 positions matching TRBD2. Germline V gives CDR1 SQVTM, CDR2 ANQGSEA. This CDR3 has 14 residues. With 7 bases clipped from V and 2 bases from J, the junction kept 5 bases outside the gene matches. The CDR3 DNA reads TGCAGCGCTACGACTAGCGGGGCCACAGATACGCAGTATTTT. Residues: CSATTSGATDTQYF.

This clone was recorded once. The rearrangement links TRBV27 to TRBJ1-6, with 9 bases aligning to TRBD1. CDR1 and CDR2 (germline): MNHEY, SMNVEV (reference sequence). V shed 5 bases, J shed 9 bases, and the junction held 8 bases outside the gene matches. The CDR3 runs to 15 residues. In DNA form, the CDR3 reads TGTGCCAGCAGTGTGACCGGGACAGGGTTTTCACCCCTCCACTTT. This sequence encodes CASSVTGTGFSPLHF.

V gene TRBV11-3 combines with J gene TRBJ1-2, with D possibly being TRBD1 (5 bases). Germline V gene sequence: CDR1 SGHNT, CDR2 YENEEA. There are 14 residues in the CDR3. V dropped 2 bases and J dropped 1 base, with 8 bases sitting between them. The CDR3 coding sequence is TGTGCCAGCAGCTTAAGGGGTTTTAACTATGGCTACACCTTC. It encodes CASSLRGFNYGYTF.

The chain links TRBV27 to TRBJ1-1; a weak D match, TRBD1 (6 bases). The CDR3 consists of 13 residues. Per the germline V gene, CDR1 is MNHEY and CDR2 is SMNVEV (reference sequence). V was clipped by 2 bases and J by 7 bases, with 11 bases between them. CDR3 nucleotides: TGTGCCAGCAGTTTAGGGGAGGGGGTTGAAGCTTTCTTT. Amino acids: CASSLGEGVEAFF.

This chain joins TRBV5-6 and TRBJ2-1, with 11 bases aligning to TRBD2. This CDR3 has 18 residues. J was trimmed by 6 bases and V by 5 bases; bases with no gene match: 16. Germline values: CDR1 SGHDT, CDR2 YYEEEE. DNA of the CDR3: TGTGCCAGCAGTCGGGGTAACAGACTAGCGGGACCTATCAATGAGCAGTTCTTC. Translating it yields CASSRGNRLAGPINEQFF. Looking up the rest from reference TRBV5-6 and TRBJ2-1 gives the full variable domain: DAGVTQSPTHLIKTRGQQVTLRCSPKSGHDTVSWYQQALGQGPQFIFQYYEEEERQRGNFPDRFSGHQFPNYSSELNVNALLLGDSALYLCASSRGNRLAGPINEQFFGPGTRLTVL.

The J gene is TRBJ1-1, the V gene TRBV4-1, with TRBD1 matching over 8 bases. Germline V gene sequence: CDR1 MGHRA, CDR2 YSYEKL. V lost 3 bases and J lost 8; bases outside the gene matches: 11. The CDR3 contains 15 residues. CDR3 in DNA: TGCGCCAGCAGCCATCCCGGACAGGGAGGGCCCGAAGCTTTCTTT. Translation gives CASSHPGQGGPEAFF.

The CDR3 DNA follows: TGTGCCTGGAGTAGGGGGGGCTATGAGCAGTTCTTC. Protein: CAWSRGGYEQFF. This rearrangement joins TRBV30 to TRBJ2-1; D possibly corresponds to TRBD2 (7 bases). CDR3 length: 12 residues. Germline CDR1 GTSNPN, CDR2 SVGIG (reference sequence). The V end was cut by 2 bases, the J end by 8 bases, with 10 bases between.

This chain joins TRBV9 and TRBJ1-5, with unresolved D. CDR1 is SGDLS and CDR2 is YYNGEE in the germline V gene. This CDR3 is built from 14 residues. Trimming stripped 3 bases from V and 3 bases from J, with 10 bases between. Here the CDR3 reads CASSAGGSNQPQHF. The CDR3 region has the DNA TGTGCCAGCAGCGCGGGAGGGTCCAATCAGCCCCAGCATTTT. The whole variable domain, remainder taken from reference TRBV9 and TRBJ1-5, is DSGVTQTPKHLITATGQRVTLRCSPRSGDLSVYWYQQSLDQGLQFLIQYYNGEERAKGNILERFSAQQFPDLHSELNLSSLELGDSALYFCASSAGGSNQPQHFGDGTRLSIL.

This clone was observed a handful of times. V is TRBV19 and J is TRBJ2-7, with D tentatively TRBD1 (6 bases). Between the trimmed V and J ends, which lost 6 bases and 2 bases, there was a span of 14 bases. Germline CDR1 is LNHDA and CDR2 is SQIVND (reference sequence). The CDR3 runs to 14 residues. DNA of the CDR3: TGTGCCAGTAGCAGAACAGGGAACCCCTACGAGCAGTACTTC. This translates into CASSRTGNPYEQYF.

The CDR3 region has the DNA TGTGCCAGCACCCAAGGGGGCACCAACACCGGGGAGCTGTTTTTT. This gives the protein CASTQGGTNTGELFF. The chain carries TRBV7-3 and TRBJ2-2, with 7 bases lining up with TRBD1. Per germline, CDR1 SGHTA and CDR2 FQGTGA. With V trimmed by 7 bases and J by 2 bases, 7 bases remained unmatched. The CDR3 consists of 15 residues.

The chain has TRBV7-9 and TRBJ2-1; TRBD1 aligns across 8 bases. Trimming cost V 4 bases and J 0 bases; bases outside gene matches: 8. Germline V gene sequence: CDR1 SEHNR, CDR2 FQNEAQ (reference sequence). The CDR3 has 17 residues. The DNA of the CDR3 is TGTGCCAGCAGCTCGCCGGACAGGGCTAGCTCCTACAATGAGCAGTTCTTC. Translation: CASSSPDRASSYNEQFF.

The genes are TRBV7-9 and TRBJ2-5; no clear D gene. The J call may be faulty, since TRBJ2-7 better matches the DNA end. The CDR3 spans 14 residues. Germline lookup yields CDR1 SEHNR and CDR2 FQNEAQ (reference sequence). The CDR3 DNA follows: TGTGCCAGCAGCCTAAGACCAGGTCCCTACGAGCAGTACTTC. Translating it yields CASSLRPGPYEQYF.

The gene calls are TRBV5-6 and TRBJ2-1; 8 bases map to TRBD2. Per the germline V gene, CDR1 is SGHDT and CDR2 is YYEEEE. V shed 0 bases and J 4 bases; nucleotides not matched to a gene: 6. CDR3 length equals 16 residues. CDR3 coding DNA: TGTGCCAGCAGCTTGGAGCGACTAGCGAAATACAATGAGCAGTTCTTC. Its translation is CASSLERLAKYNEQFF.

The gene calls are TRBV27 and TRBJ2-3, with a weak D call TRBD2 (5 bases). Germline V gene lookup returns CDR1 MNHEY and CDR2 SMNVEV (reference sequence). The CDR3 contains 13 residues. With 1 base removed from V and 3 bases from J, the gap between germline ends came to 5 bases. In DNA, the CDR3 is TGTGCCAGCAGTTTATGGGAGACAGATACGCAGTATTTT. Amino acids: CASSLWETDTQYF.

The chain recombines TRBV6-1 with TRBJ1-5, with 7 bases fitting TRBD1. CDR1 is MNHNS and CDR2 is SASEGT in the germline V gene. The V segment lost 8 bases and the J segment 0 bases; nucleotides outside the gene matches: 1. The length of the CDR3 is 13 residues. The CDR3 nucleotides are TGTGCCAGCGGACAGGCTAGCAATCAGCCCCAGCATTTT. Translation: CASGQASNQPQHF.

V gene TRBV11-2 combines with J gene TRBJ2-1, with D perhaps TRBD2 (7 bases). The V gene's germline CDR1 is SGHAT and CDR2 FQNNGV. This CDR3 region has 15 residues. Trimming removed 7 bases from V and 4 bases from J, with 17 bases in between. The CDR3 loop is CASNKGGGNYNEQFF. The DNA of the CDR3 is TGTGCCAGCAACAAGGGAGGGGGAAATTACAATGAGCAGTTCTTC. The full variable domain, with the rest looked up from reference TRBV11-2 and TRBJ2-1, is EAGVAQSPRYKIIEKRQSVAFWCNPISGHATLYWYQQILGQGPKLLIQFQNNGVVDDSQLPKDRFSAERLKGVDSTLKIQPAKLEDSAVYLCASNKGGGNYNEQFFGPGTRLTVL.

This chain links TRBV27 with TRBJ1-1; D is unclear. Germline-derived CDR1 and CDR2 are MNHEY and SMNVEV (reference sequence). The V end lost 2 bases, the J end lost 1 base, and 11 bases lay between the germline ends. The CDR3 sequence is 15 residues long. CDR3 sequence: CASSLVASPNTEAFF. DNA of the CDR3: TGTGCCAGCAGTTTAGTGGCATCTCCGAACACTGAAGCTTTCTTT.

The count of this clone is one. The chain has TRBV11-2 and TRBJ2-7, with 7 bases lining up with TRBD2. The trim removed 0 bases at V and 3 bases at J, leaving 5 bases unmatched. This CDR3 has 15 amino acids. Germline V gene lookup returns CDR1 SGHAT and CDR2 FQNNGV. The CDR3, as DNA: TGTGCCAGCAGCTTAGACACTAGCGTATACTACGAGCAGTACTTC. Encoded protein: CASSLDTSVYYEQYF.

The chain employs TRBV18 and TRBJ1-1; 9 nucleotides agree with TRBD1. There are 13 residues in the CDR3. Trimming cost V 3 bases and J 8 bases; bases outside gene matches: 4. The germline gives CDR1 KGHSH, CDR2 LQKENI. The CDR3 region is CASSPLGQGEAFF. The CDR3 DNA reads TGTGCCAGCTCACCCTTAGGACAGGGGGAAGCTTTCTTT.

The chain carries TRBV7-8 and TRBJ1-2; 11 bases match TRBD1. Trimming removed 3 bases from V and 6 bases from J; junction bases left unmatched: 3. Germline CDR1 is SGHVS and CDR2 is FQNEAQ. The CDR3 consists of 14 residues. For the CDR3, the DNA is TGTGCCAGCAGCTTGGGGACAGGGGGTCATGGCTACACCTTC. This translates into CASSLGTGGHGYTF.

The genes are TRBV19 and TRBJ2-2; the match to TRBD2 covers 7 bases. This CDR3 has 19 amino acids. The germline gives CDR1 LNHDA, CDR2 SQIVND (reference sequence). V lost 6 bases, J lost 1 base, and 17 bases stayed unmatched. The CDR3 coding sequence is TGTGCCAGTAGGATACGGGCCCGAGGGGAGGGATTGAACACCGGGGAGCTGTTTTTT. Translation: CASRIRARGEGLNTGELFF.

The genes are TRBV29-1 and TRBJ2-7, with D possibly TRBD1 on 6 matching bases. Trimming removed 6 bases from V and 7 bases from J, with 19 bases in between. The CDR3 spans 13 residues. Per germline, CDR1 SQVTM and CDR2 ANQGSEA. The CDR3 spells CSVATPGHLEQYF. The CDR3 DNA reads TGCAGCGTAGCCACCCCGGGACACCTAGAGCAGTACTTC.

This chain joins TRBV27 and TRBJ2-7; D is unresolved. Germline CDR1 reads MNHEY; CDR2 reads SMNVEV (reference sequence). Between the trimmed V and J ends, which lost 2 bases and 2 bases, there was a span of 13 bases. The CDR3 is 15 residues long. CDR3 DNA: TGTGCCAGCAGTTTAGTGGCGGAGTCGGCCTACGAGCAGTACTTC. It codes for CASSLVAESAYEQYF.